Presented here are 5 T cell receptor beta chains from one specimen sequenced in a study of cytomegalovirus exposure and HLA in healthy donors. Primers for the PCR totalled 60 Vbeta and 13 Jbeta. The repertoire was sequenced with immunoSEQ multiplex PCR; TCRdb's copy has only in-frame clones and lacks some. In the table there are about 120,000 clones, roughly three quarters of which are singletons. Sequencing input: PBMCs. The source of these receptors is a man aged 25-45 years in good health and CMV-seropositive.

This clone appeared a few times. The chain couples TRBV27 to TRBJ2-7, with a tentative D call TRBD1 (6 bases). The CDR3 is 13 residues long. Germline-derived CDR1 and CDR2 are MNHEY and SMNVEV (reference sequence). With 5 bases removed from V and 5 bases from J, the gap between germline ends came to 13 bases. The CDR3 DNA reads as TGTGCCAGCAGTCCAACAGGGTCCAACGAGCAGTACTTC. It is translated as CASSPTGSNEQYF.

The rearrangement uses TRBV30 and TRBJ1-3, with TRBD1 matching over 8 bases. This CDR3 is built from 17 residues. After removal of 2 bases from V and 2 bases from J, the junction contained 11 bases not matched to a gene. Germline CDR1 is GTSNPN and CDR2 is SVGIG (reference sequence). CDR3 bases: TGTGCCTGGAGTAGGCCTAGGACAGGGAAGGCTGGAAACACCATATATTTT. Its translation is CAWSRPRTGKAGNTIYF.

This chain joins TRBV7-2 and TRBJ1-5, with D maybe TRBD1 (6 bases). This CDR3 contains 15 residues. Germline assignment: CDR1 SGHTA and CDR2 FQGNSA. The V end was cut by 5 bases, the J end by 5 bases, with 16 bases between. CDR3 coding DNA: TGTGCCAGCAGCCTACGTCGGGGGGCAGATCAGCCCCAGCATTTT. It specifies CASSLRRGADQPQHF.

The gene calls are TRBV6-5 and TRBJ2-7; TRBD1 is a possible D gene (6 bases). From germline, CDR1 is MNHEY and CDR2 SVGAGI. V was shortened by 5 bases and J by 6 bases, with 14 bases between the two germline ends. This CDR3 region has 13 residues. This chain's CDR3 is CASSESVGGEQYF. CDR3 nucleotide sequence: TGTGCCAGCAGTGAAAGCGTAGGGGGCGAGCAGTACTTC.

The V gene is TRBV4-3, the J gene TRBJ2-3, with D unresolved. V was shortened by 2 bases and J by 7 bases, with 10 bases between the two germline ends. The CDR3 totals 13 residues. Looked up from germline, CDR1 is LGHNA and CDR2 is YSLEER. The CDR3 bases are TGCGCCAGCAGCCAACTAGTACCCAATACGCAGTATTTT. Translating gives CASSQLVPNTQYF.